This T cell receptor (beta chain) is drawn from a study of blood T cell repertoires in COVID-19. The CDR3 extends over 14 amino acids. Germline V lookup: CDR1 MNHNS, CDR2 SASEGT. Trimming took off 3 bases at V and 4 bases at J, with 12 bases between the two ends. Profiled with immunoSEQ multiplex PCR; TCRdb holds only in-frame clones, not every one. Here the sample spans approximately 270,000 clones, about nine tenths being singletons. Sequences were obtained from PBMCs or T cells enriched from blood (not recorded which). The clonotype comes from a human donor in a cohort exposed to, infected with or recovered from COVID-19 (not recorded which). The donor label of this sample is uncertain. The rearrangement joins TRBV6-1 to TRBJ1-1, with a tentative D call TRBD1 (5 bases). CDR3 nucleotides: TGTGCCAGCAGTGACCAGGGCAAGAGCACTGAAGCTTTCTTT. It translates to CASSDQGKSTEAFF.